These 25 T cell receptor beta chains originate from one sample sequenced in a study of neurological immune-mediated disorders. Using its own MiXCR run on the 5' RACE reads, TCRdb lists one record per CDR3 protein. Among about 9,200 distinct CDR3 sequences listed, 20% to 25% were seen once. The sequenced sample consisted of CD8+ T cells from blood. These receptors were collected from a woman aged 60-75 years with HTLV-1-associated myelopathy (HAM/TSP).

This clonotype was detected ten times or more. The J gene is TRBJ1-2, the V gene TRBV6-5; 8 bases fit TRBD1. Trimming cost V 0 bases and J 6 bases; bases outside gene matches: 3. The CDR3 has 14 amino acids. Germline-derived CDR1 and CDR2 are MNHEY and SVGAGI. The CDR3 DNA reads as TGTGCCAGCAGTTACTCTGCGGGACAGGATGGCTACACCTTC. This encodes CASSYSAGQDGYTF.

This chain joins TRBV30 and TRBJ2-1, with unresolved D. The CDR3 is 13 residues long. Germline V gives CDR1 GTSNPN, CDR2 SVGIG (reference sequence). The V end was cut by 0 bases, the J end by 8 bases, with 11 bases between. CDR3 sequence: CAWSVGRSYEQFF. The CDR3 DNA sequence: TGTGCCTGGAGTGTGGGCAGGAGCTATGAGCAGTTCTTC.

This clonotype appeared once. The chain recombines TRBV4-2 with TRBJ2-1; D not resolved. V lost 0 bases to trimming and J lost 0 bases, with 9 bases between them. Per germline, CDR1 LGHNA and CDR2 YNFKEQ. The CDR3 totals 16 residues. DNA of the CDR3: TGTGCCAGCAGCCAAGATTACTCCCTCTCCTACAATGAGCAGTTCTTC. Residues: CASSQDYSLSYNEQFF.

This clonotype has at least ten counts. V is TRBV20-1 and J is TRBJ1-4; 7 positions match TRBD1. This CDR3 is built from 16 residues. V lost 0 bases and J lost 10; bases outside the gene matches: 14. In germline, CDR1 is DFQATT, CDR2 SNEGSKA (reference sequence). In DNA form, the CDR3 reads TGCAGTGCTAGAGATTATCGGGACAGTGATCCGGGAAAACTGTTTTTT. This gives the protein CSARDYRDSDPGKLFF.

This clonotype was seen repeatedly, ten times or more. The V call is TRBV2, the J call TRBJ1-2; 8 nucleotides match TRBD1. CDR1 is SNHLY and CDR2 is FYNNEI in the germline V gene. Trimming cost V 7 bases and J 4 bases; bases outside gene matches: 11. The CDR3 spans 15 residues. The chain's CDR3 is CASKDGQGKGYGYTF. The CDR3 DNA follows: TGTGCCAGCAAGGACGGACAGGGTAAAGGCTATGGCTACACCTTC. Full variable domain (outside the CDR3, taken from reference TRBV2 and TRBJ1-2): EPEVTQTPSHQVTQMGQEVILRCVPISNHLYFYWYRQILGQKVEFLVSFYNNEISEKSEIFDDQFSVERPDGSNFTLKIRSTKLEDSAMYFCASKDGQGKGYGYTFGSGTRLTVV.

This clonotype was seen repeatedly, ten times or more. The CDR3 coding sequence is TGTGCCAGCAGTGTACAGGGGGCTAACTATGGCTACACCTTC. Translating it yields CASSVQGANYGYTF. The chain employs TRBV12-3 or TRBV12-4 and TRBJ1-2; 8 nucleotides agree with TRBD1. J was trimmed by 0 bases and V by 5 bases; bases with no gene match: 2. This CDR3 has 14 residues.

This clonotype is deemed medium-sized (0.01 to 0.1%). The chain couples TRBV5-1 to TRBJ2-2; 8 bases agree with TRBD1. The CDR3 length is 15 residues. V was pared by 0 bases and J by 6 bases, with 4 bases of the junction left unmatched. Germline V gene data show CDR1 as SGHRS and CDR2 as YFSETQ. The CDR3 sequence is CASSLGTGNPGELFF. Here the CDR3 DNA reads TGCGCCAGCAGCTTGGGGACAGGGAATCCCGGGGAGCTGTTTTTT.

This clonotype was seen at least ten times. The rearrangement uses TRBV5-6 and TRBJ2-6; 7 bases fit TRBD1. This CDR3 spans 16 amino acids. Germline V CDR1 and CDR2: SGHDT, YYEEEE. The ends lost 6 bases at V and 1 base at J; junction bases unmatched: 7. The CDR3 sequence is CASTMTGWSGANVLTF. CDR3 nucleotide sequence: TGTGCCAGCACTATGACAGGGTGGTCTGGGGCCAACGTCCTGACTTTC.

This clonotype was found many times. The chain employs TRBV20-1 and TRBJ2-1, with 11 bases lining up with TRBD2. Germline assignment: CDR1 DFQATT and CDR2 SNEGSKA (reference sequence). V trimming: 2 bases; J trimming: 8 bases; junction bases outside the gene matches: 8. The CDR3 sequence is 15 residues long. The CDR3 sequence: CSARPSSGGPDEQFF. The CDR3 nucleotides read TGCAGTGCTAGACCATCTAGCGGGGGGCCTGATGAGCAGTTCTTC.

This clonotype was counted at least ten times. The rearrangement joins TRBV20-1 to TRBJ2-7; 13 nucleotides line up with TRBD2. Germline V gene data show CDR1 as DFQATT and CDR2 as SNEGSKA (reference sequence). V was pared by 0 bases and J by 0 bases, with 2 bases of the junction left unmatched. The CDR3 spans 16 residues. CDR3 amino acids: CSARDGTSGDSYEQYF. In DNA form, the CDR3 reads TGCAGTGCTAGAGATGGGACTAGCGGGGACTCCTACGAGCAGTACTTC.

This clonotype has ten or more counts. CDR3 sequence: CSARRQGGNQPQHF. The CDR3 region has the DNA TGCAGTGCTCGACGACAGGGGGGCAATCAGCCCCAGCATTTT. V usage is TRBV20-1 and J usage is TRBJ1-5, with 9 bases lining up with TRBD1. The CDR3 extends over 14 amino acids. Germline trimming cut 5 bases from V and 2 bases from J; bases unmatched to any gene: 4. Germline V gene lookup returns CDR1 DFQATT and CDR2 SNEGSKA (reference sequence).

This clonotype was seen at least ten times. CDR3 bases: TGCGCCAGCAGCTTGGGGGGAGAAGCTTTCTTT. It specifies CASSLGGEAFF. The V call is TRBV5-1, the J call TRBJ1-1, with D unclear. Germline V lookup: CDR1 SGHRS, CDR2 YFSETQ. This CDR3 is 11 amino acids long. Trimming pared 0 bases from V and 8 bases from J, leaving 5 bases between.

This clonotype was counted many times. The chain is built from TRBV29-1 and TRBJ2-2, with 7 bases lining up with TRBD2. This CDR3 comprises 15 residues. CDR1 SQVTM and CDR2 ANQGSEA come from the germline V gene. J was trimmed by 1 base and V by 5 bases; bases with no gene match: 7. CDR3: CSVPGDYLNTGELFF. The CDR3 bases are TGCAGCGTTCCGGGGGACTACCTGAACACCGGGGAGCTGTTTTTT.

The DNA of the CDR3 is TGTGCCATCAGGGGGACCTTGCGGGGGGGCCCTAGCACAGATACGCAGTATTTT. This translates into CAIRGTLRGGPSTDTQYF. The rearrangement joins TRBV10-3 to TRBJ2-3; TRBD2 aligns across 9 bases. The ends lost 6 bases at V and 0 bases at J; junction bases unmatched: 13. This CDR3 has 18 residues. Germline values: CDR1 ENHRY, CDR2 SYGVKD.

There are many counts of this clonotype. V usage is TRBV12-3 or TRBV12-4 and J usage is TRBJ2-2, with D unresolved. V shed 3 bases and J shed 7 bases, with 9 bases lying between them. CDR3 size: 13 residues. CDR3 DNA: TGTGCCAGCAGTTTCCAGGAGTACGGGGAGCTGTTTTTT. It encodes CASSFQEYGELFF.

A note on this clonotype: At one of its ends the junction is not consistent with the germline gene, which may arise from a read error. CDR3 amino acids: CASSLEGGRHEQYF. DNA for the CDR3: TGTGCCAGCAGCTTGGAGGGGGGACGGCACGAGCAATACTTC. The rearrangement uses TRBV7-9 and TRBJ2-7, with D possibly called TRBD1 or TRBD2 (6 bases each). The CDR3 sequence is 14 residues long. Germline CDR1 and CDR2: SEHNR and FQNEAQ (reference sequence).

This clonotype was observed many times. The gene calls are TRBV6-5 and TRBJ1-2; no firm D call. V was cut by 8 bases and J by 2 bases, with 9 bases left in between. The V gene's germline CDR1 is MNHEY and CDR2 SVGAGI. The length of the CDR3 is 12 residues. CDR3 protein: CASGPINYGYTF. The DNA of the CDR3 is TGTGCCAGCGGACCTATCAACTATGGCTACACCTTC.

This clonotype was picked up many times. V is TRBV21-1 and J is TRBJ2-1; TRBD2 is the table's D call, not checked against the DNA. TRBV21-1 is annotated as a pseudogene. There are 16 residues in the CDR3. The CDR3 nucleotides are TGTGCCAGCAGCAAAGAGGGCCTCGTCACCTACAATGAGCAGTTCTTC. Protein: CASSKEGLVTYNEQFF.

The genes are TRBV20-1 and TRBJ2-1, with 10 bases that match TRBD1. Per the germline V gene, CDR1 is DFQATT and CDR2 is SNEGSKA (reference sequence). With 4 bases clipped from V and 10 bases from J, the junction kept 10 bases outside the gene matches. This CDR3 is built from 14 residues. The CDR3 DNA sequence: TGCAGTGCTACGACGGGGGGACAGGGGAGCGAGCAGTTCTTC. Its protein product is CSATTGGQGSEQFF.

This clonotype came up many times. This chain uses TRBV27 with TRBJ2-1; D unclear. The CDR3 has 13 amino acids. V lost 0 bases and J 4 bases, leaving 4 bases between the germline ends. In germline, CDR1 is MNHEY, CDR2 SMNVEV (reference sequence). For the CDR3, the DNA is TGTGCCAGCAGTTTATCGAGGTACAATGAGCAGTTCTTC. Translation gives CASSLSRYNEQFF.

This clonotype was seen ten or more times. V gene TRBV15 combines with J gene TRBJ2-2, with D possibly being TRBD2 (5 bases). Germline values: CDR1 LNHNV, CDR2 YYDKDF (reference sequence). The CDR3 has 17 amino acids. Trimming left V 0 bases short and J 4 bases short, with 15 bases between. The CDR3 DNA follows: TGTGCCACCAGCAGAGATGCGGGCCGCCTCGCCACCGGGGAGCTGTTTTTT. Protein sequence: CATSRDAGRLATGELFF.

This clonotype came up many times. The chain combines TRBV10-3 with TRBJ2-7; possible D gene TRBD2, 5 bases. The germline CDR1 and CDR2 sequences are ENHRY and SYGVKD. CDR3 size: 12 residues. V dropped 8 bases and J dropped 5 bases, with 13 bases sitting between them. This CDR3 reads CAIAWHGNEQYF. CDR3 bases: TGTGCCATCGCATGGCACGGGAACGAGCAGTACTTC.

This clonotype was seen many times. The CDR3 DNA reads TGCAGTGCTAGAGATCCAGAGGTCGCGAGCTCCTATAATTCACCCCTCCACTTT. It encodes CSARDPEVASSYNSPLHF. The V and J genes are TRBV20-1 and TRBJ1-6, with unresolved D. This CDR3 region has 18 residues. V lost 0 bases and J 0 bases, leaving 15 bases between the germline ends. Germline lookup yields CDR1 DFQATT and CDR2 SNEGSKA (reference sequence).

A word on this clonotype: A read error is possible here, since a much larger clone lies one base away. The genes are TRBV11-2 and TRBJ1-1; a weak D match, TRBD1 (5 bases). The CDR3 length is 15 residues. With 2 bases removed from V and 0 bases from J, the gap between germline ends came to 10 bases. Germline V gene data show CDR1 as SGHAT and CDR2 as FQNNGV. Here the CDR3 DNA reads TGTGCCAGCAGCTTACCATGGACAATGAACACTGAAGCTTTCTTT. Its protein is CASSLPWTMNTEAFF.

By share, this clonotype ranks as large. This chain links TRBV29-1 with TRBJ2-7, with 9 bases matching TRBD1. The CDR3 runs to 15 residues. Germline-derived CDR1 and CDR2 are SQVTM and ANQGSEA. The V and J ends lost 1 base and 2 bases, in that order; junction bases with no gene match: 6. CDR3 in DNA: TGCAGCGTTGAAGCTCTGGACAGGGGAACCTACGAGCAGTACTTC. This translates into CSVEALDRGTYEQYF.